The sequence of this T cell receptor (beta chain) was determined in a study of monozygotic twins with inflammatory bowel disease. TCRdb re-called the 5' RACE reads; every CDR3 protein appears as one record, without DNA. The ten most abundant clones cover around 7.7% of a sample with approximately 210,000 distinct CDR3 sequences. Germline V gene data show CDR1 as DFQATT and CDR2 as SNEGSKA (reference sequence). The CDR3 covers 17 residues. The chain has TRBV20-1 and TRBJ2-7; the TRBD2 assignment by TCRdb is unverifiable without DNA. This receptor was obtained from a human donor with ulcerative colitis or Crohn's disease, or a healthy co-twin of an affected twin (not recorded which). The material sequenced was blood. The CDR3 region is CSASGLAGPTLSYEQYF.